This T cell receptor (beta chain) is drawn from a study of T-cell reconstitution after alpha-beta-depleted transplantation in children. There are many counts of this clonotype. Molecular barcoding with unique molecular identifiers was used for the TCRbeta library. TCRdb reprocessed the PCR reads via MiXCR and lists one record per CDR3 protein. The sample lists roughly 120,000 distinct CDR3 sequences, about 9.3% occurring once. This CDR3 comprises 19 residues. From germline, CDR1 is SGDLS and CDR2 YYNGEE. The V end lost 0 bases, the J end lost 3 bases, and 22 bases lay between the germline ends. This receptor was obtained from a human donor who donated a stem cell graft to a child with acute lymphoblastic leukemia. The chain links TRBV9 to TRBJ2-1; no clear D. The sample here was PBMCs from the stem cell graft donor, taken from the stem cell graft. CDR3 in amino acids: CASSVGFGWGMLIYNEQFF. In DNA form, the CDR3 reads TGTGCCAGCAGCGTAGGATTCGGCTGGGGAATGCTTATCTACAATGAGCAGTTCTTC.